The 8 T cell receptor beta chains listed next were all sequenced from one sample in a study of blood T cell repertoires in COVID-19. Profiling relied on immunoSEQ multiplex PCR, and the TCRdb table lists in-frame clones only, not all of them. The sample carries roughly 71,000 clones, roughly 88% recorded once. Sample: peripheral blood. Receptors were obtained from a young man with acute or convalescent COVID-19.

This clone was observed a handful of times. The gene calls are TRBV2 and TRBJ1-6, with D perhaps TRBD1 (6 bases). The CDR3 spans 13 residues. Germline values: CDR1 SNHLY, CDR2 FYNNEI. Trimming left V 5 bases short and J 8 bases short, with 10 bases between. CDR3 residues: CASSWTEYSPLHF. For the CDR3, the DNA is TGTGCCAGCAGTTGGACAGAATATTCACCCCTCCACTTT.

This sequence joins TRBV6-5 and TRBJ1-4; no definite D call. This CDR3 has 15 amino acids. The V gene's germline CDR1 is MNHEY and CDR2 SVGAGI. Trimming removed 5 bases from V and 0 bases from J, with 10 bases in between. The CDR3 region has the DNA TGTGCCAGCAGTCGACATTATGCAACTAATGAAAAACTGTTTTTT. It specifies CASSRHYATNEKLFF.

This chain uses TRBV6-2 or TRBV6-3 with TRBJ2-5, with D possibly matching TRBD2 (6 bases). Trimming removed 5 bases from V and 3 bases from J, with 10 bases in between. The germline V gene encodes CDR1 MNHEY and CDR2 SVGEGT. This CDR3 is 13 amino acids long. The CDR3 DNA is TGTGCCAGCAGTCTGTGGGGGGAAGAGACCCAGTACTTC. Protein: CASSLWGEETQYF.

Of note for this clone: Compared with germline, one end of the junction differs, possibly owing to a read error. V and J are TRBV19 and TRBJ1-5; D is unresolved. Germline V gene data show CDR1 as LNHDA and CDR2 as SQIVND (reference sequence). This CDR3 contains 14 residues. The CDR3 here is CASSIASSNQPQHF. The CDR3 nucleotides are TGTGCCAGTAGCATAGCCAGTAGCAATCAGCCCCAGCATTTT.

In this sample, this clone turned up once. J is TRBJ2-2 and V is TRBV5-6, with TRBD1 as a possible D gene (7 bases). V shed 4 bases and J shed 14 bases, with 21 bases lying between them. Germline lookup yields CDR1 SGHDT and CDR2 YYEEEE. This CDR3 has 14 residues. CDR3: CASSLATGQGGLFF. The CDR3 DNA reads TGTGCCAGCAGCCTCGCGACGGGCCAGGGGGGCCTGTTTTTT.

The V and J genes are TRBV11-3 and TRBJ2-3; maybe TRBD1 (6 bases). The CDR3 is 14 residues long. Germline V gene data show CDR1 as SGHNT and CDR2 as YENEEA. V lost 5 bases and J 6 bases, leaving 15 bases between the germline ends. CDR3 DNA sequence: TGTGCCAGCAGCACCGCCTCAGGGGACGATACGCAGTATTTT. It codes for CASSTASGDDTQYF. Together with reference TRBV11-3 and TRBJ2-3, the CDR3 gives the full variable domain: EAGVVQSPRYKIIEKKQPVAFWCNPISGHNTLYWYLQNLGQGPELLIRYENEEAVDDSQLPKDRFSAERLKGVDSTLKIQPAELGDSAVYLCASSTASGDDTQYFGPGTRLTVL.

This clone was observed a single time. This chain links TRBV15 with TRBJ2-7; 9 positions agree with TRBD2. V shed 1 base and J 4 bases; nucleotides not matched to a gene: 8. CDR3 length: 16 amino acids. Germline CDR1 LNHNV, CDR2 YYDKDF (reference sequence). The CDR3 DNA is TGTGCCACCAGCAGAGGGTTGCTAGCGGGGAGGTACGAGCAGTACGTC. Protein product: CATSRGLLAGRYEQYV.

V usage is TRBV12-3 or TRBV12-4 and J usage is TRBJ1-2; a weak D match, TRBD1 (6 bases). Trimming pared 3 bases from V and 6 bases from J, leaving 11 bases between. The CDR3 sequence is 13 residues long. CDR3 nucleotides: TGTGCCAGCAGTTTCTCGACAGGCCATGGCTACACCTTC. This encodes CASSFSTGHGYTF.